Sequencing of this T cell receptor beta chain was carried out in a study of blood T cell repertoires in COVID-19 (dated by TCRdb to about 2020). Turning to the overall study: Recovered participants in ImmuneRACE Cohort 3 were defined as having two consecutive negative NP/OP PCR tests, clearance from a healthcare professional, or resolution of symptoms. Collaborator samples came from the United States, Italy and Spain and covered acute and convalescent phases of COVID-19. The prospective study material was composed of cDNA or gDNA derived from T cells, B-cell-depleted T cells, or PBMCs. Deeply sampled blood TCRbeta repertoires from subjects exposed to, actively infected with, or recovered from COVID-19 were included in the dataset. The repertoires were made available in a free public database intended to serve as a resource for research on the immune response to SARS-CoV-2. The samples were drawn from the first 160 participants of the ongoing ImmuneRACE study and from about 1,200 subjects provided by 6 global collaborators. A de-identified subject ID, COVID-19 status, age in years and sex were almost always included in the sample metadata. Where HLA class I and class II types were available, the types were taken from metadata supplied by the sample provider, not from assay-based typing. General findings and caveats noted by the study authors: The amount of clinical and demographic metadata varied by source and participant and was provided uncurated.

The immunoSEQ Assay, a bias-controlled multiplex PCR, was used to amplify TCRbeta CDR3 regions from genomic DNA. The authors' analysis ran thus. Nucleated cell counts per sample were estimated from amplification of reference gene primers within the assay. To quantify the absolute abundance of each unique TCRbeta CDR3 rearrangement, sequence reads were collapsed and filtered. For each sample, productive Simpson clonality was calculated by taking the square root of Simpson's diversity index across productive rearrangements. Drawn from immuneACCESS, this table holds only the in-frame rearrangements with V and J called that TCRdb kept. Clones are partly lost; checked studies trace under half to an unresolved V gene and leave the rest unexplained. From that table come the V and J calls and clone size; the DNA was used to work out D and trimming. Within this sample are some 330,000 clones, with 70% to 90% of them counted one time only. The ten largest make up around 2% of the sample.

Participants in the prospective study were aged about 18 to 95 years, lived in 24 United States geographic areas, and enrolled through a virtual design. Cohort assignment in the prospective study relied on participant-reported clinical history from a screening survey and a study questionnaire. Mobile phlebotomists in the prospective study collected whole blood, serum and a nasopharyngeal or oropharyngeal swab from every participant. Participants in the prospective study had the option to provide additional blood draws and questionnaires over an approximately two-month period. Before DNA extraction, prospective study blood samples were shipped either frozen or at room temperature. For this clone: What antigen it recognizes has not been identified. Per-base qualities were not stored, and no clone one base away is much larger.

This clonotype originated in a man aged 40-49 years in a cohort exposed to, infected with or recovered from COVID-19 (not recorded which). Sample: PBMCs or T cells enriched from blood (not recorded which).

The DNA sequence follows: TGTGCCAGCAGTGAGGGGACTAGCTACAATGAGCAGTTCTTC. Its protein reads: CASSEGTSYNEQFF. The sequence links TRBV2 to TRBJ2-1; 8 of the junction bases match TRBD2. Clipping removes 3 bases from V and 3 bases from J, with 1 as the unmatched junction base count. Via the germline V gene, CDR1 is SNHLY and CDR2 FYNNEI. CDR3 length: 14 amino acids, cysteine to phenylalanine. CDR3 DNA only is kept here, 42 bases in frame from base 1.